This record looks at one TCR beta chain sequence and its context. Its antigen is unknown. This CDR3 has 14 residues. The V and J ends lost 3 bases and 3 bases respectively, with 12 bases between them. CDR1 and CDR2 from the germline V gene are MNHEY and SVGAGI. This sample was included in a study of cytomegalovirus exposure and HLA in healthy donors. Findings of the study overall: Usually a TCR sequence was rare, but some public TCRs were found in many donors. Across donors, presence/absence analyses took sequencing depth to be roughly uniform.

The PCR employed 60 Vbeta primers together with 13 Jbeta primers. The method was immunoSEQ multiplex PCR; TCRdb's version includes in-frame clones alone and lacks a portion of them. Among around 100,000 clones listed, under 70% were seen once. The TCR was taken from a man aged 25 to 40 in good health and CMV-seropositive. Sequencing used PBMCs. V is TRBV6-5 and J is TRBJ2-7; TRBD2 is a possible D gene (6 bases). This CDR3 reads CASSYFGTDYEQYF. Written as DNA, the CDR3 is TGTGCCAGCAGTTATTTCGGGACTGACTACGAGCAGTACTTC.